The clone carrying this T cell receptor (beta chain) was detected once. Germline CDR1 SGHRS, CDR2 YFSETQ. V lost 5 bases and J lost 8, with 10 bases in between. There are 12 residues in the CDR3. When the RNA was reverse transcribed, random hexamers were used with an input of roughly 0.45 to 1 ug. The method of amplification for TCR beta CDR3 was immunoSEQ multiplex PCR, covering 54 Vbeta and 13 Jbeta. TCRdb re-derived calls from the immunoSEQ multiplex PCR reads in MiXCR, one entry per CDR3 protein. The sample includes approximately 160,000 distinct CDR3 sequences, 92% of them seen just once. CD8+ and CD4+ T cells from blood underwent TCR beta sequencing. TEMRA cells were FACS-enriched, unlike CD8+ and CD4+ T cells, which were negatively isolated. This entry comes from a study of CD8 T cells in Susac syndrome.

V and J are TRBV5-1 and TRBJ2-2, with a possible D match to TRBD2 (6 bases). The sample consisted of CD4+ T cells from PBMCs. This TCR came from a human donor in good health. The CDR3 protein is CASSWGTGELFF. The CDR3 bases are TGCGCCAGCAGTTGGGGGACTGGGGAGCTGTTTTTT.